The 32 T cell receptor gamma chains below were found in one sample sequenced in a study of gamma-delta T cells after stem cell transplantation (dated by TCRdb to 2016 to 2018). The library was made by RT-PCR. Sequencing was carried out with an Illumina MiSeq. TCRdb reprocessed the public data with the CATT caller; entries with the same nucleotide sequence were combined afterwards. This sample gives 1,500 to 2,000 gamma-chain clones in total; approximately 18% of them show up just once. Under 9% of the sample rests with the top ten. What was sequenced was gamma-delta T cells. Receptors originate from a human donor. It is not recorded whose cells these are; they may come from a transplant donor.

This clone was counted a few times. The V gene is TRGV2, the J gene TRGJ1 or TRGJ2. The J segment lost 13 bases and the V segment lost 0 bases, leaving 3 bases of the junction unmatched. CDR3 length: 10 residues. Germline V gene data show CDR1 as EGSNGY and CDR2 as YDSYNSKV. The CDR3 coding sequence is TGTGCCACCTGGGACGGGCCCAAACTCTTT. The encoded protein is CATWDGPKLF.

This clone is termed large. V usage is TRGV9 and J usage is TRGJ1 or TRGJ2. Per germline, CDR1 GITISATS and CDR2 ISYDGTV (reference sequence). Germline trimming cut 4 bases from V and 5 bases from J; bases unmatched to any gene: 8. The CDR3 extends over 13 amino acids. As DNA, the CDR3 is TGTGCCTTGTGGGACCTCATTAATTATAAGAAACTCTTT. It is translated as CALWDLINYKKLF.

The V and J genes are TRGV4 and TRGJP2. The germline CDR1 and CDR2 sequences are EGSTGY and YDSYTSSV. V lost 2 bases to trimming and J lost 15 bases; unmatched junction nucleotides: 6. CDR3 length equals 11 residues. CDR3 amino acids: CATWDAQFKTF. The CDR3 DNA reads TGTGCCACCTGGGATGCCCAGTTCAAGACGTTT.

Of note for this clone: This is likely an artifact of a read error, given a far larger clone one base away. The rearrangement joins TRGV2 to TRGJ1 or TRGJ2. This CDR3 is 14 amino acids long. The germline CDR1 and CDR2 sequences are EGSNGY and YDSYNSKV. The CDR3 spells CATWDGPNDYKKLF. The CDR3 region has the DNA TGTGCCACCTGGGACGGGCCGAATGATTATAAGAAACTCTTT.

This clone was counted only a few times. Being one base from a much bigger clone, this may be a read error. The CDR3 reads CATWDKRRDWIKTF. The DNA of the CDR3 is TGTGCCACCTGGGACAAGCGGCGTGATTGGATCAAGACGTTT. This rearrangement joins TRGV3 to TRGJP2. This CDR3 contains 14 residues. V lost 2 bases, J lost 6 bases, and 6 bases stayed unmatched. Germline V CDR1 and CDR2: VTNTFY, YDVSTARD (reference sequence).

The rearrangement uses TRGV3 and TRGJ1 or TRGJ2. This CDR3 comprises 11 residues. With V trimmed by 6 bases and J by 7 bases, 6 bases remained unmatched. Germline CDR1 and CDR2: VTNTFY and YDVSTARD (reference sequence). Written as DNA, the CDR3 is TGTGCCACCTGGAATGGGTATAAGAAACTCTTT. Translation: CATWNGYKKLF.

About this clone: One junction end disagrees with the germline gene, perhaps due to a read error. This rearrangement joins TRGV9 to TRGJP. The CDR3 is 15 amino acids. CDR1 and CDR2 from the germline V gene are GITISATS and ISYDGTV (reference sequence). The CDR3, as DNA: TGTGCCTTGAGGGAGGTTACGGTGGGCAAAAAAATCAAGGTATTT. Translation: CALREVTVGKKIKVF.

The rearrangement uses TRGV4 and TRGJ1 or TRGJ2. Germline CDR1 reads EGSTGY; CDR2 reads YDSYTSSV. With 3 bases clipped from V and 7 bases from J, the junction kept 6 bases outside the gene matches. This CDR3 comprises 12 residues. The CDR3 coding sequence is TGTGCCACCTGGGATCTGGGGTATAAGAAACTCTTT. Encoded protein: CATWDLGYKKLF.

This clone was seen a few times. This chain connects TRGV2 to TRGJ1 or TRGJ2. The CDR3 spans 14 residues. Germline trimming cut 0 bases from V and 3 bases from J; bases unmatched to any gene: 5. CDR1 EGSNGY and CDR2 YDSYNSKV come from the germline V gene. The CDR3 sequence: CATWDGPVYYKKLF. Here the CDR3 DNA reads TGTGCCACCTGGGACGGGCCGGTTTATTATAAGAAACTCTTT.

This clone was observed a handful of times. Other DNA sequences in the sample encode the same CDR3. The V and J genes are TRGV4 and TRGJ1 or TRGJ2. This CDR3 comprises 14 residues. V was clipped by 0 bases and J by 4 bases; unmatched bases: 6. Per germline, CDR1 EGSTGY and CDR2 YDSYTSSV. The CDR3 coding sequence is TGTGCCACCTGGGATGGGCCAGGATATTATAAGAAACTCTTT. Translation gives CATWDGPGYYKKLF.

This clone was found a few times. The J gene is TRGJ1 or TRGJ2, the V gene TRGV5. The CDR3 runs 16 residues. Germline CDR1 is VINAFY and CDR2 is YDVSNSKD. The V and J ends lost 0 bases and 0 bases, in that order; junction bases with no gene match: 8. The CDR3 sequence is CATWDRPPSNYYKKLF. Written as DNA, the CDR3 is TGTGCCACCTGGGACAGGCCCCCGTCGAATTATTATAAGAAACTCTTT.

This clone is large by share. Other DNA sequences in the same sample also yield this CDR3. The rearrangement uses TRGV4 and TRGJ1 or TRGJ2. The V gene end was trimmed by 2 bases and the J gene end by 3 bases; junction bases not matched to a gene: 4. CDR3 size: 13 residues. Germline CDR1 EGSTGY, CDR2 YDSYTSSV. The CDR3 spells CATWDALYYKKLF. In DNA, the CDR3 is TGTGCCACCTGGGATGCCCTTTATTATAAGAAACTCTTT.

V is TRGV4 and J is TRGJ1 or TRGJ2. CDR1 and CDR2 from the germline V gene are EGSTGY and YDSYTSSV. This CDR3 contains 13 residues. The J segment lost 1 base and the V segment lost 2 bases, leaving 2 bases of the junction unmatched. The CDR3 coding sequence is TGTGCCACCTGGGATGACAATTATTATAAGAAACTCTTT. Translating gives CATWDDNYYKKLF.

Judged by abundance, this clone is large. The chain carries TRGV3 and TRGJ1 or TRGJ2. V was clipped by 0 bases and J by 1 base; unmatched bases: 3. This CDR3 has 14 amino acids. Germline V gene data show CDR1 as VTNTFY and CDR2 as YDVSTARD (reference sequence). The CDR3 bases are TGTGCCACCTGGGACAGGGTAAATTATTATAAGAAACTCTTT. This gives the protein CATWDRVNYYKKLF.

This clone was detected only a few times. The chain uses TRGV9 and TRGJ1 or TRGJ2. Losses at the gene ends were 0 bases for V and 7 bases for J; bases not matched to a gene: 9. From germline, CDR1 is GITISATS and CDR2 ISYDGTV (reference sequence). The CDR3 length is 14 residues. The CDR3 loop is CALWEVHLKYKKLF. As DNA, the CDR3 is TGTGCCTTGTGGGAGGTGCATTTGAAGTATAAGAAACTCTTT.

Comments on this clone: With a much larger clone just one base away, this may be a read error. This chain links TRGV8 with TRGJ1 or TRGJ2. V was clipped by 1 base and J by 8 bases; unmatched bases: 8. The V gene's germline CDR1 is VENAVY and CDR2 YDSYNSRV. The CDR3 is 13 residues long. The DNA of the CDR3 is TGTGCCACCTGGGATAGCGCCAGTAATAAGAAACTCTTT. Translated: CATWDSASNKKLF.

Judged by abundance, this clone is large. This chain connects TRGV2 to TRGJ1 or TRGJ2. CDR3 size: 11 residues. Germline trimming cut 4 bases from V and 6 bases from J; bases unmatched to any gene: 3. Germline V gives CDR1 EGSNGY, CDR2 YDSYNSKV. CDR3 loop: CATWEGYKKLF. CDR3 sequence (DNA): TGTGCCACCTGGGAAGGTTATAAGAAACTCTTT.

This clone was counted only a few times. This same CDR3 is encoded by further DNA sequences in the sample. V is TRGV3 and J is TRGJ1 or TRGJ2. Germline-derived CDR1 and CDR2 are VTNTFY and YDVSTARD (reference sequence). J gave up 7 bases and V 2 bases, and 8 bases lay outside the gene matches. This CDR3 region has 13 residues. The CDR3 protein is CATWDTSHYKKLF. The DNA of the CDR3 is TGTGCCACCTGGGACACGTCTCACTATAAGAAACTCTTT.

This clone was seen a few times. The chain couples TRGV2 to TRGJ1 or TRGJ2. The germline V gene has CDR1 EGSNGY and CDR2 YDSYNSKV. This CDR3 spans 10 amino acids. V shed 0 bases and J 13 bases; nucleotides not matched to a gene: 3. Written as DNA, the CDR3 is TGTGCCACCTGGGACGGGTCCAAACTCTTT. Translating it yields CATWDGSKLF.

In its sample, this clone is large (0.1 to 1%). The chain recombines TRGV3 with TRGJ1 or TRGJ2. V shed 3 bases and J 6 bases; nucleotides not matched to a gene: 2. Germline CDR1 VTNTFY, CDR2 YDVSTARD (reference sequence). CDR3 length: 11 residues. The CDR3 nucleotides are TGTGCCACCTGGGACCCTTATAAGAAACTCTTT. Its translation is CATWDPYKKLF.

V gene TRGV5 combines with J gene TRGJ1 or TRGJ2. V trimming: 0 bases; J trimming: 7 bases; junction bases outside the gene matches: 3. Per the germline V gene, CDR1 is VINAFY and CDR2 is YDVSNSKD. The CDR3 consists of 12 residues. CDR3 region: CATWDRRYKKLF. In nucleotides, the CDR3 is TGTGCCACCTGGGACAGGCGCTATAAGAAACTCTTT.

This clone appeared a few times. The J gene is TRGJP, the V gene TRGV9. Germline CDR1 reads GITISATS; CDR2 reads ISYDGTV (reference sequence). V trimming: 10 bases; J trimming: 7 bases; junction bases outside the gene matches: 4. The CDR3 is made up of 13 amino acids. CDR3 loop: CAFSELGKKIKVF. CDR3 sequence (DNA): TGTGCCTTCTCGGAGTTGGGCAAAAAAATCAAGGTATTT.

This clone was picked up a small number of times. The chain couples TRGV3 to TRGJ1 or TRGJ2. This CDR3 spans 14 amino acids. Germline V lookup: CDR1 VTNTFY, CDR2 YDVSTARD (reference sequence). J gave up 0 bases and V 0 bases, and 2 bases lay outside the gene matches. This CDR3 is CATWDRPNYYKKLF. For the CDR3, the DNA is TGTGCCACCTGGGACAGGCCGAATTATTATAAGAAACTCTTT.

The chain uses TRGV4 and TRGJP2. In germline, CDR1 is EGSTGY, CDR2 YDSYTSSV. This CDR3 region has 12 residues. Germline trimming cut 1 base from V and 16 bases from J; bases unmatched to any gene: 9. DNA for the CDR3: TGTGCCACCTGGGATGGAAGGGGTGACAAGACGTTT. This sequence encodes CATWDGRGDKTF.

This sequence joins TRGV4 and TRGJ1 or TRGJ2. This CDR3 is built from 14 residues. The V segment lost 2 bases and the J segment 0 bases; nucleotides outside the gene matches: 4. Per germline, CDR1 EGSTGY and CDR2 YDSYTSSV. The CDR3 nucleotides read TGTGCCACCTGGGATGAGGGGAATTATTATAAGAAACTCTTT. Protein: CATWDEGNYYKKLF.

Details on this clone: The junction and the germline gene differ at one end; a read error may be behind it. Other DNA variants within this sample encode the same CDR3. CDR3 nucleotides: TGTGCCACCTGGGACAGGCCGAGTAGTGACTGGATCAAGACGTTT. It is translated as CATWDRPSSDWIKTF. The J gene is TRGJP2, the V gene TRGV3. Germline CDR1 and CDR2: VTNTFY and YDVSTARD (reference sequence). This CDR3 is built from 15 residues.

Of note for this clone: The sample has other DNA sequences that encode this CDR3 too. The genes are TRGV4 and TRGJ1 or TRGJ2. The CDR3 sequence is 12 residues long. J gave up 7 bases and V 0 bases, and 3 bases lay outside the gene matches. Germline lookup yields CDR1 EGSTGY and CDR2 YDSYTSSV. Here the CDR3 DNA reads TGTGCCACCTGGGATGGGCACTATAAGAAACTCTTT. Translation: CATWDGHYKKLF.

This clone was recorded a few times. Sequence at one end of the junction differs from germline and may be a read error. The chain employs TRGV8 and TRGJP2. Looked up from germline, CDR1 is VENAVY and CDR2 is YDSYNSRV. The CDR3 has 11 amino acids. The chain's CDR3 is CATRSDWIMTF. For the CDR3, the DNA is TGTGCCACTCGTAGTGATTGGATCATGACGTTT.

This chain links TRGV9 with TRGJ1 or TRGJ2. The CDR3 length is 10 residues. V dropped 2 bases and J dropped 12; count of bases not matched to a gene: 4. The germline CDR1 and CDR2 sequences are GITISATS and ISYDGTV (reference sequence). The CDR3 spells CALWEARKLF. CDR3 coding DNA: TGTGCCTTGTGGGAGGCCCGGAAACTCTTT.

Concerning this clone: At one end, the junction sequence differs from germline, possibly due to a read error. The chain links TRGV4 to TRGJ1 or TRGJ2. Germline CDR1 EGSTGY, CDR2 YDSYTSSV. The length of the CDR3 is 12 residues. This CDR3 reads CATWDNYCKKLF. The CDR3 DNA follows: TGTGCCACCTGGGATAATTATTGTAAGAAACTCTTT.

With respect to this clone: This could be a read error, since a much larger clone is one nucleotide away. V usage is TRGV5 and J usage is TRGJ1 or TRGJ2. V was pared by 4 bases and J by 5 bases, with 8 bases of the junction left unmatched. CDR1 VINAFY and CDR2 YDVSNSKD come from the germline V gene. The CDR3 covers 13 residues. The CDR3 loop is CATWDPTDYKKLF. CDR3 nucleotide sequence: TGTGCCACCTGGGATCCCACCGATTATAAGAAACTCTTT.

This clone was detected a few times. One end of the junction does not line up with germline, which may come from a read error. The gene calls are TRGV4 and TRGJ1 or TRGJ2. The CDR3 loop spans 12 amino acids. CDR1 EGSTGY and CDR2 YDSYTSSV come from the germline V gene. Written as DNA, the CDR3 is TGTGCCTCCTGGGATGGTTATTATAAAAAACTCTTT. Amino acid sequence: CASWDGYYKKLF.